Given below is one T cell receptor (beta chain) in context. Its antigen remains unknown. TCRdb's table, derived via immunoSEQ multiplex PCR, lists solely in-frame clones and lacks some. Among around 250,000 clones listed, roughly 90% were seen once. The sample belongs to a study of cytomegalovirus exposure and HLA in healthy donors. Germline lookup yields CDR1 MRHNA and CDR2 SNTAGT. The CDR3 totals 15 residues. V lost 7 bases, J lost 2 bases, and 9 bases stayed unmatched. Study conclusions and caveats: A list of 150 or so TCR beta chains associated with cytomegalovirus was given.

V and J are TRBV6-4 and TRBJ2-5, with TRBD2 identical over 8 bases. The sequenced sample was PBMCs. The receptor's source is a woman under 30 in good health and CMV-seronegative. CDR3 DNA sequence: TGTGCCAGCACCCCACTAGCGGAGGGGCAAGAGACCCAGTACTTC. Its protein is CASTPLAEGQETQYF.